One and the same sample provided the 21 T cell receptor beta chains below, sequenced in a study of T cell responses to AZD1222 COVID-19 vaccine. The table came from immunoSEQ multiplex PCR; TCRdb's copy has only in-frame clones and leaves some out. The sample lists around 130,000 clones, about 90% seen once, with about 7.5% in the top ten. The sequencing used peripheral blood, collected 28 days after the second dose of the MenACWY control vaccine. The receptors were gathered from an adult who received the MenACWY meningococcal vaccine as a control.

The rearrangement uses TRBV11-1 and TRBJ2-7, with 8 bases that match TRBD1. The CDR3 totals 15 residues. Per germline, CDR1 SGHAT and CDR2 FQDESV (reference sequence). With 5 bases clipped from V and 6 bases from J, the junction kept 12 bases outside the gene matches. The CDR3 nucleotides are TGTGCCAGCAGCCTAGGACAGGGCCCCAGTGGCGAGCAGTACTTC. It codes for CASSLGQGPSGEQYF.

In its sample, this clone was seen once. The chain uses TRBV5-1 and TRBJ2-5, with TRBD1 as a possible D gene (6 bases). Germline CDR1 and CDR2: SGHRS and YFSETQ. V shed 3 bases and J shed 0 bases, with 9 bases lying between them. This CDR3 is built from 14 residues. The CDR3 DNA reads as TGCGCCAGCAGCTACGGACAGTACCAAGAGACCCAGTACTTC. Protein product: CASSYGQYQETQYF.

The rearrangement uses TRBV7-8 and TRBJ1-4; no definite D call. This CDR3 is 15 amino acids long. V was clipped by 6 bases and J by 8 bases, with 19 bases between them. CDR1 and CDR2 (germline): SGHVS, FQNEAQ. CDR3 in amino acids: CASSADTAIREKLFF. The CDR3 DNA reads TGTGCCAGCAGTGCCGACACTGCTATTCGAGAAAAACTGTTTTTT.

The gene calls are TRBV15 and TRBJ1-1; TRBD1 aligns across 9 bases. The germline V gene encodes CDR1 LNHNV and CDR2 YYDKDF (reference sequence). This CDR3 has 15 residues. Losses at the gene ends were 1 base for V and 1 base for J; bases not matched to a gene: 1. The chain's CDR3 is CATSRGGQGNTEAFF. In DNA form, the CDR3 reads TGTGCCACCAGCAGAGGGGGACAGGGGAACACTGAAGCTTTCTTT.

The chain is built from TRBV7-8 and TRBJ1-5, with unresolved D. Germline values: CDR1 SGHVS, CDR2 FQNEAQ. Trimming took 5 bases from V and 6 from J, leaving 11 bases between them. CDR3 size: 13 residues. The CDR3 spells CASSPVRGQPQHF. CDR3 sequence (DNA): TGTGCCAGCAGCCCAGTGCGCGGTCAGCCCCAGCATTTT. Filled out from reference TRBV7-8 and TRBJ1-5, the complete variable domain reads GAGVSQSPRYKVAKRGQDVALRCDPISGHVSLFWYQQALGQGPEFLTYFQNEAQLDKSGLPSDRFFAERPEGSVSTLKIQRTQQEDSAVYLCASSPVRGQPQHFGDGTRLSIL.

The chain is built from TRBV19 and TRBJ1-1, with 9 positions matching TRBD1. This CDR3 region has 15 residues. Germline V gene sequence: CDR1 LNHDA, CDR2 SQIVND (reference sequence). The ends lost 5 bases at V and 5 bases at J; junction bases unmatched: 9. The CDR3 nucleotides are TGTGCCAGTAGTGACAGGGGGGAAGTGGAGACTGAAGCTTTCTTT. Translating gives CASSDRGEVETEAFF.

This chain links TRBV6-5 with TRBJ2-1; 7 bases map to TRBD1. The V gene's germline CDR1 is MNHEY and CDR2 SVGAGI. J gave up 2 bases and V 5 bases, and 3 bases lay outside the gene matches. This CDR3 comprises 14 residues. CDR3: CASSTGTAYNEQFF. The CDR3 coding sequence is TGTGCCAGCAGTACCGGGACAGCCTACAATGAGCAGTTCTTC.

The chain recombines TRBV12-2 with TRBJ2-1; the D call in the table, TRBD2, was not verified against the DNA. TRBV12-2 is listed as a pseudogene. The CDR3 has 18 residues. CDR3 amino acids: CASRLGPLAEMSYNEQFF. In DNA form, the CDR3 reads TGTGCAAGTCGCTTAGGACCTTTAGCGGAAATGTCCTACAATGAGCAGTTCTTC.

V is TRBV7-2 and J is TRBJ2-1; D might be TRBD2 (5 bases). This CDR3 contains 15 residues. The germline gives CDR1 SGHTA, CDR2 FQGNSA. V was pared by 1 base and J by 0 bases, with 7 bases between. This chain's CDR3 is CASSLVATSYNEQFF. The CDR3 coding sequence is TGTGCCAGCAGCTTAGTAGCGACCTCCTACAATGAGCAGTTCTTC.

As DNA, the CDR3 is TGCGCCAGCAGCTTCAGGGTTGGCGTTGAAGCTTTCTTT. Its protein is CASSFRVGVEAFF. This chain connects TRBV5-1 to TRBJ1-1; D is possibly TRBD1 (5 bases). The V and J ends lost 2 bases and 7 bases respectively, with 12 bases between them. This CDR3 has 13 residues. Germline lookup yields CDR1 SGHRS and CDR2 YFSETQ.

The J gene is TRBJ1-3, the V gene TRBV7-2; 7 nucleotides agree with TRBD1. This CDR3 comprises 14 residues. Per germline, CDR1 SGHTA and CDR2 FQGNSA. V dropped 5 bases and J dropped 4; count of bases not matched to a gene: 5. CDR3 protein: CASSAQGKGNTIYF. In DNA form, the CDR3 reads TGTGCCAGCAGCGCACAGGGGAAAGGAAACACCATATATTTT.

A word on this clone: This specimen includes other DNA sequences encoding the same CDR3. The chain is built from TRBV29-1 and TRBJ1-2; D gene ambiguous. Deletions cut 1 base from V and 5 bases from J, with 8 bases between. The CDR3 is made up of 12 amino acids. Germline CDR1 and CDR2: SQVTM and ANQGSEA. CDR3 in amino acids: CSVEGGGYGYTF. The DNA of the CDR3 is TGCAGCGTTGAAGGGGGAGGGTATGGCTACACCTTC.

V gene TRBV30 combines with J gene TRBJ1-4; 10 bases map to TRBD1. V lost 2 bases, J lost 6 bases, and 3 bases stayed unmatched. The CDR3 consists of 14 residues. CDR1 GTSNPN and CDR2 SVGIG come from the germline V gene (reference sequence). CDR3 sequence reads: CAWSPGTGDEKLFF. CDR3 in DNA: TGTGCCTGGAGTCCCGGGACAGGGGATGAAAAACTGTTTTTT. The variable domain in full, with the rest retrieved from reference TRBV30 and TRBJ1-4, is SQTIHQWPATLVQPVGSPLSLECTVEGTSNPNLYWYRQAAGRGLQLLFYSVGIGQISSEVPQNLSASRPQDRQFILSSKKLLLSDSGFYLCAWSPGTGDEKLFFGSGTQLSVL.

The rearrangement uses TRBV7-9 and TRBJ1-6; D call uncertain. V was pared by 5 bases and J by 17 bases, with 16 bases between. Germline V lookup: CDR1 SEHNR, CDR2 FQNEAQ (reference sequence). The CDR3 is 12 residues long. Here the CDR3 reads CASSPQDTPFHF. DNA of the CDR3: TGTGCCAGCAGCCCCCAAGACACCCCCTTCCACTTT.

The gene calls are TRBV27 and TRBJ1-2; D is possibly TRBD1 (6 bases). The V end lost 0 bases, the J end lost 4 bases, and 15 bases lay between the germline ends. Germline-derived CDR1 and CDR2 are MNHEY and SMNVEV (reference sequence). The CDR3 length is 16 residues. The CDR3 protein is CASSLSPPTQGYGYTF. The CDR3 DNA reads as TGTGCCAGCAGTTTATCTCCCCCCACACAGGGCTATGGCTACACCTTC.

The chain joins TRBV3-1 (or the pseudogene TRBV3-2) to TRBJ1-2; D gene ambiguous. Germline V lookup: CDR1 LGHDT, CDR2 YNNKEL (reference sequence). CDR3 length: 12 amino acids. The germline V and J ends were trimmed by 4 bases and 7 bases, with 10 bases remaining between them. CDR3 sequence: CASSRMKLGYTF. As DNA, the CDR3 is TGTGCCAGCAGCCGAATGAAACTTGGCTACACCTTC.

This chain uses TRBV6-2 or TRBV6-3 with TRBJ2-7, with 7 bases matching TRBD1. This CDR3 has 14 amino acids. Losses at the gene ends were 5 bases for V and 0 bases for J; bases not matched to a gene: 4. Per germline, CDR1 MNHEY and CDR2 SVGEGT. CDR3 region: CASSPTGSSYEQYF. For the CDR3, the DNA is TGTGCCAGCAGTCCGACAGGGAGCTCCTACGAGCAGTACTTC.

The rearrangement joins TRBV12-3 or TRBV12-4 to TRBJ1-6; D ambiguous. V dropped 5 bases and J dropped 5 bases, with 7 bases sitting between them. CDR3 length: 13 residues. Written as DNA, the CDR3 is TGTGCCAGCAGTCCGCAAAATAATTCACCCCTCCACTTT. Its translation: CASSPQNNSPLHF.

The gene calls are TRBV10-2 and TRBJ1-2, with a weak D call TRBD1 (5 bases). Germline V CDR1 and CDR2: WSHSY, SAAADI. The CDR3 runs 12 residues. V was clipped by 9 bases and J by 3 bases, with 11 bases between them. The CDR3 nucleotides are TGCGCCAGTAGCGGGACCGACTATGGCTACACCTTC. Translated: CASSGTDYGYTF.

This chain uses TRBV18 with TRBJ2-1, with D maybe TRBD1 (5 bases). Trimming cost V 6 bases and J 5 bases, with 14 bases left between them. Germline lookup yields CDR1 KGHSH and CDR2 LQKENI. This CDR3 is 14 amino acids long. The CDR3 region is CASSDIIGDNEQFF. DNA for the CDR3: TGTGCCAGCTCGGACATTATTGGGGACAATGAGCAGTTCTTC.

The CDR3 spells CASSPRASGAETQYF. The CDR3 DNA reads as TGTGCCAGCAGCCCACGCGCGAGCGGGGCCGAGACCCAGTACTTC. The gene calls are TRBV7-2 and TRBJ2-5; the match to TRBD2 covers 7 bases. The V and J ends lost 5 bases and 5 bases, in that order; junction bases with no gene match: 11. The CDR3 has 15 amino acids. Germline CDR1 reads SGHTA; CDR2 reads FQGNSA.